This T cell receptor beta chain was found in a study of blood T cell repertoires in COVID-19. The V segment lost 11 bases and the J segment 3 bases; nucleotides outside the gene matches: 15. CDR1 and CDR2 (germline): MNHEY, SVGAGI. The CDR3 has 15 amino acids. Sequencing was performed with immunoSEQ multiplex PCR; in TCRdb, only in-frame clones are kept and a portion is missing. The sample holds about 230,000 clones; roughly 84% are singletons and the top ten take over 0.95%. Material for sequencing was peripheral blood. This TCR was recovered from a man aged 40-49 years with acute or convalescent COVID-19. This sequence joins TRBV6-5 and TRBJ1-1; TRBD1 aligns across 7 bases. The CDR3 is CAVRQGMRGHTEAFF. CDR3 DNA sequence: TGTGCCGTCAGACAGGGAATGAGAGGGCACACTGAAGCTTTCTTT.